This T cell receptor beta chain originates from a study of PD-1 blockade in mismatch repair-deficient tumors. Overall study: Patients had fewer than 15 mismatch repair-deficient cancer types and were previously treated and progressing.

Turning to this clone: Antigen unknown.

All patients were mismatch repair deficient, assessed by either PCR or immunohistochemistry. TCRs were sequenced from three patients responding to pembrolizumab. CDR3 length: 18 amino acids. Germline-derived CDR1 and CDR2 are GTSNPN and SVGIG (reference sequence). Trimming removed 0 bases from V and 0 bases from J, with 18 bases in between. Profiling relied on immunoSEQ multiplex PCR, and the TCRdb table lists in-frame clones only, not all of them. The sample contains roughly 38,000 clones, approximately 80% of which appear only once. Study observations and caveats: Rapid post-treatment expansion, then contraction, generally preceding radiologic response, marked tumor-resident clones.

The gene calls are TRBV30 and TRBJ1-5; D is unclear. Sequenced here: PBMCs, sampled roughly 39 weeks after starting pembrolizumab. This TCR was recovered from an adult with mismatch repair-deficient cancer. The CDR3 is CAWSVPPGDRNSNQPQHF. CDR3 in DNA: TGTGCCTGGAGTGTACCCCCCGGTGATAGAAATAGCAATCAGCCCCAGCATTTT.